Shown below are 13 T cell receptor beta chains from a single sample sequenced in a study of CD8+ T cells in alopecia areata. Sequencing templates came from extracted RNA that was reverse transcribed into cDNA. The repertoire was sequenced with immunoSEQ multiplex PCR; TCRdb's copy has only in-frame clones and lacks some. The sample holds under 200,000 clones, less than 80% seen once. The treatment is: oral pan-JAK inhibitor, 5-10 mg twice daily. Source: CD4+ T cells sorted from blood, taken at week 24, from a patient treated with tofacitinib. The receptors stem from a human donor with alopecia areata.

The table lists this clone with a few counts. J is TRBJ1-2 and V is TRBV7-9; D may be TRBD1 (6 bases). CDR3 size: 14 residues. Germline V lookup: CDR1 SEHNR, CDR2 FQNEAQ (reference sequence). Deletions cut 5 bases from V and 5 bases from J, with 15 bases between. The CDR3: CASSTPQGGYGYTF. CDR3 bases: TGTGCCAGCAGCACCCCACAGGGAGGGTATGGCTACACCTTC.

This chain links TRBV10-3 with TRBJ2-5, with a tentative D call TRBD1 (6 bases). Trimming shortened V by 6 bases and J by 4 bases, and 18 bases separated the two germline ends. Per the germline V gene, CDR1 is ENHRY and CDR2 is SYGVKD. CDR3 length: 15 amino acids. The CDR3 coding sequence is TGTGCCATCAGCGCCACAGGGCCACGAGGAGAGACCCAGTACTTC. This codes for CAISATGPRGETQYF.

The CDR3 nucleotides are TGCGCCAGCAGCCAAGTGGCTGGGGAGCAGTTCTTC. Translated: CASSQVAGEQFF. The chain is built from TRBV4-1 and TRBJ2-1; no reliable D call. Germline loops: CDR1 MGHRA, CDR2 YSYEKL. The CDR3 extends over 12 amino acids. V was pared by 1 base and J by 10 bases, with 8 bases between.

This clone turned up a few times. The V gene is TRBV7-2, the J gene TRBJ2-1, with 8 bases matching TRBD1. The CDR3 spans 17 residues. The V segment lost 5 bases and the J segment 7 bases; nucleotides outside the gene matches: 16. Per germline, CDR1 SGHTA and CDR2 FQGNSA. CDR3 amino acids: CASSPYSGQGAGNEQFF. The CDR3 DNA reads TGTGCCAGCAGCCCATATAGTGGTCAGGGGGCTGGGAATGAGCAGTTCTTC.

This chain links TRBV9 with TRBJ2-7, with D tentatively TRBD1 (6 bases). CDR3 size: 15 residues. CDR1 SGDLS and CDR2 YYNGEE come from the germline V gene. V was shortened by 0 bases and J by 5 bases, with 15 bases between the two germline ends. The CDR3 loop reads CASSVGRAQGDEQYF. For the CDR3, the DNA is TGTGCCAGCAGCGTAGGAAGGGCACAGGGTGACGAGCAGTACTTC.

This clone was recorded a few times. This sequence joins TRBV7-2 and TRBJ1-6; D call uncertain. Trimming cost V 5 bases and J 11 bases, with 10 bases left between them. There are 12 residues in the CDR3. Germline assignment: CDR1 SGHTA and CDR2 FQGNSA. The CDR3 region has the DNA TGTGCCAGCAGCCCCCGAGGTGCACCCCTCCACTTT. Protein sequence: CASSPRGAPLHF.

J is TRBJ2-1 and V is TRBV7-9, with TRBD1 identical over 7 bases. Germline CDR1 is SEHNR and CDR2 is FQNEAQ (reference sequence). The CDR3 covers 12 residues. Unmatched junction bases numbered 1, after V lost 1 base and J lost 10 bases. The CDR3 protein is CASSLEDREQFF. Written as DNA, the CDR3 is TGTGCCAGCAGCTTAGAGGACAGGGAGCAGTTCTTC.

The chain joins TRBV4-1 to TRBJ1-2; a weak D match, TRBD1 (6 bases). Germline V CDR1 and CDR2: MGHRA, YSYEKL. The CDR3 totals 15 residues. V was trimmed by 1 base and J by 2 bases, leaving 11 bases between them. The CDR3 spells CASSQVKQGNYGYTF. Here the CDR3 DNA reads TGCGCCAGCAGCCAAGTAAAACAGGGAAACTATGGCTACACCTTC.

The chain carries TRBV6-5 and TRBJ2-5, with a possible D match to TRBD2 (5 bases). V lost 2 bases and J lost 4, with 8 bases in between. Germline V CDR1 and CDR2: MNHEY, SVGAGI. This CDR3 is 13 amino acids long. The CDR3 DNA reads TGTGCCAGCAGTTACGGAGGTGCAGAGACCCAGTACTTC. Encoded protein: CASSYGGAETQYF.

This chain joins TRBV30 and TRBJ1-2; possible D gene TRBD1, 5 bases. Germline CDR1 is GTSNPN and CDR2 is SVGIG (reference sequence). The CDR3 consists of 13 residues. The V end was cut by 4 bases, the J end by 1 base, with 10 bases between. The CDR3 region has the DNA TGTGCCTGGACCCGACAGAGTAACTATGGCTACACCTTC. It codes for CAWTRQSNYGYTF.

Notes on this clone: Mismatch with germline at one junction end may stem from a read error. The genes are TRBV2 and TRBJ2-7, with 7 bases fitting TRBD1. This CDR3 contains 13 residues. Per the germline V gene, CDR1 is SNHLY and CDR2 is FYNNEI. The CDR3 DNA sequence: TGTGCCAGCAGAGAAGACAGGGCCTACGAGCAGTACTTC. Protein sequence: CASREDRAYEQYF.

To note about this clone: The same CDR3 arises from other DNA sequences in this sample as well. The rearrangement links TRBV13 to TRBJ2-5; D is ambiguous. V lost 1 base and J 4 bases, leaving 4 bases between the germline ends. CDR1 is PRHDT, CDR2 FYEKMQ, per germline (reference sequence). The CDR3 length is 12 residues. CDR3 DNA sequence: TGTGCCAGCAGCTTAGTGGGAGAGACCCAGTACTTC. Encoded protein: CASSLVGETQYF.

The CDR3 spells CASSQRLGGIYGYTF. In DNA, the CDR3 is TGCGCCAGCAGCCAAAGATTAGGGGGAATCTATGGCTACACCTTC. The genes are TRBV4-1 and TRBJ1-2, with D possibly TRBD1 on 6 matching bases. The CDR3 length is 15 residues. V was pared by 2 bases and J by 4 bases, with 14 bases between. CDR1 MGHRA and CDR2 YSYEKL come from the germline V gene.